This T cell receptor beta chain was recorded in a study of response to subunit inactivated influenza vaccine (dated by TCRdb to 2016 to 2018). Turning to the overall study: Deep quantitative T cell receptor repertoire profiling was used in the study to track responses to a trivalent subunit inactivated influenza vaccine. The paper's findings and limits, for the study overall: The authors suggested that each seasonal influenza vaccination may recruit only a limited number of new T cells.

Comment on this clonotype: No antigen is known for it. No clone much larger than this one lies a single base away; base qualities are absent.

The CDR3 sequence holds 16 residues, the cysteine and phenylalanine included. Just CDR3 DNA is preserved here, 48 bases in frame from base 1. V is cut back by 3 bases and J by 4 bases, with 4 bases in the junction unmatched. Library preparation used RT-PCR. The sequencing machine was an Illumina HiSeq 2500. TCRdb reworked the public reads: Q25 trimming with fastp, MiXCR clone assembly, productive beta chains retained. Each CDR3 protein appears once, grouped with its most common genes and DNA. This sample lists more than 450,000 distinct CDR3 sequences; 12% were detected once. Roughly 10% of the sample belongs to the ten largest clones.

Sequenced material: PBMCs from blood, taken on the day of vaccination. The chain uses TRBV12-3 or TRBV12-4 and TRBJ2-1; 12 bases in the middle match TRBD2. This receptor was obtained from a man aged 45-65 years who received an inactivated influenza vaccine. Donor details come from another sample of the same person, matched by shared clones. The bases read TGTGCCAGCAGTTTGACTAGCGGGAGTGTGTACAATGAGCAGTTCTTC. Its protein product is CASSLTSGSVYNEQFF.